A selection of T cell receptor beta chains follows, all from one sample in a study of T-cell memory formation after mild COVID-19. TCRdb recomputed calls from the 5' RACE reads with MiXCR, one row per CDR3 protein. The sample lists around 340,000 distinct CDR3 sequences, about a sixth occurring once. Specimen: PBMCs or a T cell subset sorted from them (not recorded which). The source of these receptors is a man younger than 35 who had mild COVID-19 (a few samples of this study predate the infection). Cell type and time point are not known. The CDR3 runs from the conserved cysteine through the conserved F or W. A D gene is named only where the DNA matches it firmly. Only some rows state a clone size, as once, few, many or a class for expanded clones.

V gene: TRBV18
clone size: few
D gene: TRBD1
J gene: TRBJ2-1
CDR3 DNA: TGTGCCAGCTCACCTCGCGGGACAGGGGTGAATGAGCAGTTCTTC
CDR3 protein: CASSPRGTGVNEQFF

V gene: TRBV29-1
clone size: many
D gene: -
J gene: TRBJ1-1
CDR3 DNA: TGCAGCGGTGGGACATCAAACACTGAAGCTTTCTTT
CDR3 protein: CSGGTSNTEAFF

V gene: TRBV7-2
clone size: few
D gene: -
J gene: TRBJ1-4
CDR3 DNA: TGTGCCAGCAGCTGGAAGGGGATGATTAATGAAAAACTGTTTTTT
CDR3 protein: CASSWKGMINEKLFF

V gene: TRBV7-9
clone size: -
D gene: -
J gene: TRBJ2-5
CDR3 DNA: TGTGCCAGCAGCCCGCTACCTGGCAGAAACCAAGAGACCCAGTACTTC
CDR3 protein: CASSPLPGRNQETQYF

V gene: TRBV20-1
clone size: -
D gene: TRBD1
J gene: TRBJ1-2
CDR3 DNA: TGCAGTGCTAGTAAACAGGGGCAGCCTGGCTACACCTTC
CDR3 protein: CSASKQGQPGYTF

V gene: TRBV4-1
clone size: -
D gene: TRBD2
J gene: TRBJ2-2
CDR3 DNA: TGCGCCAGCAGTCTTATGCGGGGGGGCCTCACCGGGGAGCTGTTTTTT
CDR3 protein: CASSLMRGGLTGELFF

V gene: TRBV3-1
clone size: -
D gene: -
J gene: TRBJ1-2
CDR3 DNA: TGTGCCAGCAGCCTAAAGACAGGTTCCGGCTACACCTTC
CDR3 protein: CASSLKTGSGYTF

V gene: TRBV20-1
clone size: few
D gene: -
J gene: TRBJ1-2
CDR3 DNA: TGCAGTGCCCCGGCAGTTTCCTATGGCTACACCTTC
CDR3 protein: CSAPAVSYGYTF

V gene: TRBV4-1
clone size: -
D gene: -
J gene: TRBJ2-7
CDR3 DNA: TGCGCCAGCAGCCAAGAAGTATCCCACCCCCCGATCGAGCAGTACTTC
CDR3 protein: CASSQEVSHPPIEQYF

V gene: TRBV5-4
clone size: few
D gene: -
J gene: TRBJ2-4
CDR3 DNA: TGTGCCAGCAGCTTGGGACAGCAAAACATTCAGTACTTC
CDR3 protein: CASSLGQQNIQYF

V gene: TRBV20-1
clone size: many
D gene: -
J gene: TRBJ1-6
CDR3 DNA: TGCAGTATCGGGCAAAGGGATTCACCCCTCCACTTT
CDR3 protein: CSIGQRDSPLHF

V gene: TRBV5-4
clone size: -
D gene: -
J gene: TRBJ2-3
CDR3 DNA: TGTGCCAGCAGCTTGGAGCCTGCCAATACGCAGTATTTT
CDR3 protein: CASSLEPANTQYF

V gene: TRBV7-2
clone size: few
D gene: -
J gene: TRBJ2-3
CDR3 DNA: TGTGCCAGCAGACCCGGGGGACCTACAGATACGCAGTATTTT
CDR3 protein: CASRPGGPTDTQYF

V gene: TRBV13
clone size: few
D gene: -
J gene: TRBJ2-5
CDR3 DNA: TGTGCCAGCAGCTTAGTACGGAATCAAGAGACCCAGTACTTC
CDR3 protein: CASSLVRNQETQYF

V gene: TRBV4-3
clone size: -
D gene: TRBD2
J gene: TRBJ2-2
CDR3 DNA: TGCGCCAGCAGCCAAGGGGTGACTAGCGGGGAGGTTTACGGCGGGGAGCTGTTTTTT
CDR3 protein: CASSQGVTSGEVYGGELFF

V gene: TRBV6-5
clone size: -
D gene: TRBD2
J gene: TRBJ2-5
CDR3 DNA: TGTGCCAGCAGTTACGATCCGGGGAGGGAAGAGACCCAGTACTTC
CDR3 protein: CASSYDPGREETQYF

V gene: TRBV15
clone size: few
D gene: -
J gene: TRBJ1-6
CDR3 DNA: TGTGCCACCAGCAGAGATCTACAGAATTCACCCCTCCACTTT
CDR3 protein: CATSRDLQNSPLHF

V gene: TRBV6-4
clone size: many
D gene: -
J gene: TRBJ2-1
CDR3 DNA: TGTGCCAGCAGTGAAGAGGCCGGCAATGAGCAGTTCTTC
CDR3 protein: CASSEEAGNEQFF

V gene: TRBV2
clone size: -
D gene: TRBD1
J gene: TRBJ1-2
CDR3 DNA: TGTGCCACCAGGGGGGCGTTGACTTCGCACCCCTTGAATGGCTACACCTTC
CDR3 protein: CATRGALTSHPLNGYTF

V gene: TRBV7-9
clone size: -
D gene: -
J gene: TRBJ2-1
CDR3 DNA: TGTGCCAGCAGCCCTAGGGGGGGTCTGCACAATGAGCAGTTCTTC
CDR3 protein: CASSPRGGLHNEQFF

V gene: TRBV7-3
clone size: few
D gene: TRBD1
J gene: TRBJ2-3
CDR3 DNA: TGTGCCAGCAGCTCTAACCAGGGGGCAGATACGCAGTATTTT
CDR3 protein: CASSSNQGADTQYF

V gene: TRBV19
clone size: -
D gene: -
J gene: TRBJ2-7
CDR3 DNA: TGTGCCAGTAGTAGAACTATTGGGACTTCCTACGAGCAGTACTTC
CDR3 protein: CASSRTIGTSYEQYF

V gene: TRBV6-5
clone size: few
D gene: -
J gene: TRBJ1-2
CDR3 DNA: TGTGCCAGCAGCCCTGGCGAGGTTGGCTACACCTTC
CDR3 protein: CASSPGEVGYTF

V gene: TRBV7-9
clone size: -
D gene: -
J gene: TRBJ1-2
CDR3 DNA: TGTGCCAGCAGCGCATATGGGGCCGGGCCGGGTTATGGCTACACCTTC
CDR3 protein: CASSAYGAGPGYGYTF

V gene: TRBV5-1
clone size: few
D gene: TRBD1
J gene: TRBJ2-7
CDR3 DNA: TGCGCCAGCAGCCCCTCGGGACAGGGGGCAGGCGAGCAGTACTTC
CDR3 protein: CASSPSGQGAGEQYF

V gene: TRBV7-9
clone size: -
D gene: -
J gene: TRBJ1-5
CDR3 DNA: TGTGCCAGCAGCTTACTAGGGGACAATCAGCCCCAGCATTTT
CDR3 protein: CASSLLGDNQPQHF

V gene: TRBV2
clone size: few
D gene: -
J gene: TRBJ2-3
CDR3 DNA: TGTGCCAGCAGTGAACTTAGCAGCGGAGATACGCAGTATTTT
CDR3 protein: CASSELSSGDTQYF

V gene: TRBV18
clone size: -
D gene: TRBD2
J gene: TRBJ2-3
CDR3 DNA: TGTGCCAGCTTCTCCCCCGAGGAAGCGGGGGGATACACAGATACGCAGTATTTT
CDR3 protein: CASFSPEEAGGYTDTQYF

V gene: TRBV7-3
clone size: -
D gene: -
J gene: TRBJ2-2
CDR3 DNA: TGTGCCAGCAGCTTAAATTCCAGGGCGAACACCGGGGAGCTGTTTTTT
CDR3 protein: CASSLNSRANTGELFF

V gene: TRBV5-1
clone size: many
D gene: TRBD2
J gene: TRBJ2-5
CDR3 DNA: TGCGCCAGCAGCTTCAGTGCTAGCGGGGCGGAGACCCAGTACTTC
CDR3 protein: CASSFSASGAETQYF

V gene: TRBV1
clone size: -
D gene: -
J gene: TRBJ2-3
CDR3 DNA: TGCACCAGCAGCCAAGATCCCGCGGCAGATACGCAGTATTTT
CDR3 protein: CTSSQDPAADTQYF

V gene: TRBV7-9
clone size: -
D gene: -
J gene: TRBJ1-5
CDR3 DNA: TGTGCCAGCAGCCTAAGCACAGGGACCCCAGGGCAGCCCCAGCATTTT
CDR3 protein: CASSLSTGTPGQPQHF

V gene: TRBV27
clone size: -
D gene: -
J gene: TRBJ2-7
CDR3 DNA: TGTGCCAGCACTCTACGCCGGGACACGACCTACGAGCAGTACTTC
CDR3 protein: CASTLRRDTTYEQYF